Reported below is one T cell receptor beta chain. Antigen specificity is unknown. This entry is derived from a study of vaccination and CD4 T cells after COVID-19. Regarding the study as a whole: Median approximately 84% of reactive clones detected in convalescent patients emerged only post-vaccination. There was no significant change from approximately 21 to 38 median reactive clonotypes. Vaccine-specific clones numbering 304 of 307 showed spike mono-reactivity in convalescent patients.

Treatment noted: approximately 10-day PBMC culture with coronavirus spike peptide pools or control peptides (ViraFEST assay). T cells were expanded with peptide pools, and expanded clonotypes were identified by TCR sequencing. Cultured CD4+ T cell DNA underwent sequencing with the Oncomine TCR Beta short-read assay. TCRdb fed the PCR reads into MiXCR, producing one record per CDR3 protein. The sample has more than 12,000 distinct CDR3 sequences, 53% seen once. CDR3 length: 17 amino acids. CDR1 and CDR2 (germline): KGHDR, SFDVKD. V lost 6 bases and J lost 6, with 25 bases in between. The V gene is TRBV24-1, the J gene TRBJ1-1, with TRBD1 as a possible D gene (5 bases). The specimen was CD4+ T cells from blood, cultured in vitro, collected before SARS-CoV-2 vaccination. The sequence was collected from a human donor who had recovered from COVID-19. For the CDR3, the DNA is TGTGCCACCAGTTATCGGCAGGGTGTGATCCGACGGCCTGAAGCTTTCTTT. Residues: CATSYRQGVIRRPEAFF.